Listed here are 2 T cell receptor beta chains from one sample, sequenced in a study of blood T cell repertoires in COVID-19. TCRdb's table, derived via immunoSEQ multiplex PCR, lists solely in-frame clones and lacks some. The table lists some 130,000 clones, over 75% of them singletons, with 3% to 4.5% in the top ten. The sample comprised peripheral blood. Receptors originate from an older woman with acute or convalescent COVID-19.

This chain links TRBV5-1 with TRBJ2-3, with 8 bases fitting TRBD1. CDR1 is SGHRS, CDR2 YFSETQ, per germline. Unmatched junction bases numbered 11, after V lost 6 bases and J lost 8 bases. The CDR3 length is 14 residues. The chain's CDR3 is CASNSGGGLGTQYF. For the CDR3, the DNA is TGCGCCAGCAACTCAGGGGGCGGGTTGGGTACGCAGTATTTT.

This chain connects TRBV7-6 to TRBJ2-1, with TRBD2 matching 14 bases. CDR1 and CDR2 (germline): SGHVS, FNYEAQ. V lost 5 bases, J lost 9 bases, and 6 bases stayed unmatched. The CDR3 runs 15 residues. The CDR3 reads CASSPGTSGSGEQFF. In DNA, the CDR3 is TGTGCCAGCAGCCCTGGGACTAGCGGGAGTGGTGAGCAGTTCTTC. Full variable domain (outside the CDR3, taken from reference TRBV7-6 and TRBJ2-1): GAGVSQSPRYKVTKRGQDVALRCDPISGHVSLYWYRQALGQGPEFLTYFNYEAQQDKSGLPNDRFSAERPEGSISTLTIQRTEQRDSAMYRCASSPGTSGSGEQFFGPGTRLTVL.